This T cell receptor (beta chain) originates from a study of cytomegalovirus exposure and HLA in healthy donors. V was clipped by 5 bases and J by 6 bases, with 17 bases between them. There are 14 residues in the CDR3. Germline V lookup: CDR1 SGHTA, CDR2 FQGNSA. Study-level findings and limits: Later, an analysis showed that TCR beta chains associated with HLA were more clonally expanded than others that were equally common. V- and J-gene trimming of TCR beta was linked (in a later analysis) to a missense DCLRE1C variant.

Unrecorded immune exposure was likely among donors, who were nominally healthy when sampled. 13 Jbeta primers and 60 Vbeta primers were used for the PCR. Only in-frame clones appear in the TCRdb table, and some are missing; sequencing was by immunoSEQ multiplex PCR. The table records over 150,000 clones, about three quarters of them present only once. As regards this clone: Its antigen remains unidentified.

V is TRBV7-2 and J is TRBJ2-7, with a tentative D call TRBD2 (5 bases). The sequence derives from a woman aged 50 to 60 in good health and CMV-seropositive. Sequencing was performed on PBMCs. The CDR3 nucleotides are TGTGCCAGCAGCCGATGGGGAGTGTCGGCCGAGCAGTACTTC. Translation gives CASSRWGVSAEQYF.